The clone carrying this T cell receptor (beta chain) was seen at least ten times. The target antigen is unknown. These data are taken from a study of neurological immune-mediated disorders. Findings of the study overall: The repertoires of 18 of 34 multiple sclerosis patients fell into one related-CDR3 cluster (a possible signature) under phylogenetic grouping.

The cDNA came from 5'RACE, which used 10-nucleotide random UMIs. Every sequencing run gave over 200 million TCR-beta sequences, taken from 15-18 subjects. TCRdb reprocessed the 5' RACE reads via MiXCR and lists one record per CDR3 protein. The sample has 55,000 to 80,000 distinct CDR3 sequences; around 4.8% are singletons. The germline V gene encodes CDR1 DFQATT and CDR2 SNEGSKA (reference sequence). The CDR3 spans 15 residues. V trimming: 5 bases; J trimming: 7 bases; junction bases outside the gene matches: 13. Sequencing was done on a sample of PBMCs. The receptor was isolated from a woman aged 45-59 years with multiple sclerosis. The chain employs TRBV20-1 and TRBJ2-2, with TRBD1 matching 7 bases. Here the CDR3 DNA reads TGCAGTGCTCCATTTAACAGGGGCCATGACGGGGAGCTGTTTTTT. Encoded protein: CSAPFNRGHDGELFF.